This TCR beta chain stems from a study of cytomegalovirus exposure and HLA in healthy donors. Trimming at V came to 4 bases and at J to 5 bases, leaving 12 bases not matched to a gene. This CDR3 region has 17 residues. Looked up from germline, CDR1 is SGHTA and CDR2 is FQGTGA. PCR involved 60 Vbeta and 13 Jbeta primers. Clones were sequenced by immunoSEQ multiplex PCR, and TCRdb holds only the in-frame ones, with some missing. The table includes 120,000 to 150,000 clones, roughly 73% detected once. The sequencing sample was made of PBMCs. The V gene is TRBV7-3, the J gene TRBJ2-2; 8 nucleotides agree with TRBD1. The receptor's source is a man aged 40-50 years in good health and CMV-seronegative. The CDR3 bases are TGTGCCAGCAGCTCAAAACCGGGACAGGCTTTAACCGGGGAGCTGTTTTTT. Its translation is CASSSKPGQALTGELFF.